This TCR beta chain was sequenced during a study of technical replicates of blood from a few donors. Sequencing used immunoSEQ multiplex PCR; TCRdb keeps in-frame clones, though not all of them. Seen here are approximately 90,000 clones, approximately 95% observed once, and the top ten hold 0.2% to 0.3%. The germline CDR1 and CDR2 sequences are SGHRS and YFSETQ. The length of the CDR3 is 15 residues. Germline trimming cut 0 bases from V and 2 bases from J; bases unmatched to any gene: 3. V usage is TRBV5-1 and J usage is TRBJ2-7; 9 bases line up with TRBD2. The TCR was taken from a human donor in good health. The sequenced sample consisted of T cells isolated from PBMCs. CDR3 coding DNA: TGCGCCAGCAGCTTGGGGACTAGCGCGCCCTACGAGCAGTACTTC. This translates into CASSLGTSAPYEQYF.